A selection of T cell receptor beta chains follows, all from one sample in a study of CD8 T cells in Susac syndrome. TCRdb reanalysed the immunoSEQ multiplex PCR reads using MiXCR and keeps one entry per CDR3 protein. The sample consists of 55,000 to 75,000 distinct CDR3 sequences, 93% of them appearing once. Source material: CD4+ T cells from PBMCs. The origin of the receptors is a human donor with Susac syndrome. The CDR3 runs from the conserved cysteine through the conserved F or W. The D gene is left open where the match is weak.

D gene	V gene	CDR3 protein
-	TRBV12-3/TRBV12-4	CASSLYEYSNTGELFF
-	TRBV20-1	CSARDRQRDSGANVLTF
-	TRBV2	CASVFSSGSLGVLHF
TRBD1	TRBV20-1	CSARDPNFRQGDEQFF
-	TRBV3-1	CASSQDSQTQYF
TRBD1	TRBV28	CASSSHRGREQYF
TRBD2	TRBV19	CASSTSGAPYNEQFF
TRBD1	TRBV19	CASMRQGGTNEKLFF
-	TRBV20-1	CSAGAGADLEDTQYF
TRBD2	TRBV7-9	CASRIQASGGYNEQFF
-	TRBV29-1	CSGSRQYTGELFF
-	TRBV9	CASSVGQSLETQYF
TRBD1	TRBV6-2/TRBV6-3	CASRAPGTANQPQHF
-	TRBV20-1	CSARHNRALYNSPLHF
TRBD1	TRBV2	CASRGQGDEQFF
-	TRBV7-9	CASSAQQGDTQYF
-	TRBV10-3	CAATSRGSTDTQYF
TRBD1	TRBV12-3/TRBV12-4	CASSFGTGGNTIYF
-	TRBV9	CASSAGGVRTDTQYF
TRBD2	TRBV4-3	CASSQELSIGGGFADTQYF
-	TRBV27	CASSLRFFGGELFF
-	TRBV7-2	CASSLDTTGPGNTIYF
-	TRBV7-2	CASSLRSTGIPYF
-	TRBV4-1	CASSQGYSGYEQYF
-	TRBV28	CASRPNTGELFF
-	TRBV27	CASRLRSAGNTGELFF
-	TRBV7-2	CASSLARGWVEQYF
-	TRBV30	CAWSPLTFETQYF
TRBD1	TRBV6-2/TRBV6-3	CASKTGDNYGYTF
-	TRBV20-1	CSARRSYEQYF